This is a list of T cell receptor beta chains from one sample in a study of blood T cells in healthy people across ages. MiXCR, run by TCRdb on the 5' RACE reads, gives a single entry per CDR3 protein. The table includes about 680,000 distinct CDR3 sequences, more than 40% detected once. The sequencing sample was made of blood. These receptor sequences come from an older woman in good health. Both conserved end residues are part of each CDR3. The order of the fields is D gene, CDR3 length, J gene, clone size, V gene, CDR3 DNA, CDR3 protein. The D gene is left open where the match is weak. The size of a clone is reported for some rows only, either as once, few or many, or as a class for expanded clones.

D: TRBD1; length: 14; J: TRBJ2-5; size: few; V: TRBV20-1; DNA: TGCAGTGCTAGGGTTACAGGGGGAGACGAGACCCAGTACTTC; CDR3: CSARVTGGDETQYF
D: NA; length: 16; J: TRBJ2-7; size: many; V: TRBV25-1; DNA: TGTGCCAGCAGTGAATCCCCCGGCTGGAACTCCTACGAGCAGTACTTC; CDR3: CASSESPGWNSYEQYF
D: NA; length: 17; J: TRBJ2-3; size: NA; V: TRBV14; DNA: TGTGCCAGCAGCCAAGTTGGGGGCGCGGGAGTGGCGGATACGCAGTATTTT; CDR3: CASSQVGGAGVADTQYF
D: TRBD2; length: 16; J: TRBJ2-1; size: few; V: TRBV4-3; DNA: TGCGCCAGCAGCCAAGCAGGGAGACTAGCGGGAGTTGAGCAGTTCTTC; CDR3: CASSQAGRLAGVEQFF
D: NA; length: 14; J: TRBJ2-1; size: NA; V: TRBV27; DNA: TGTGCCAGCAGTTTATCCTCACAGGGAAATGAGCAGTTCTTC; CDR3: CASSLSSQGNEQFF
D: NA; length: 15; J: TRBJ2-1; size: NA; V: TRBV10-3; DNA: TGTGCCATCAGTGTTACCGGGACTAGGGGGCTTGAGCAGTTCTTC; CDR3: CAISVTGTRGLEQFF
D: TRBD2; length: 15; J: TRBJ2-4; size: NA; V: TRBV20-1; DNA: TGCAGTGCTACCAGCGGGGACCTAGCCAAAAACATTCAGTACTTC; CDR3: CSATSGDLAKNIQYF
D: NA; length: 13; J: TRBJ1-2; size: few; V: TRBV10-3; DNA: TGTGCCATCAGTGTGAATTTGCTTTATGGCTACACCTTC; CDR3: CAISVNLLYGYTF
D: NA; length: 16; J: TRBJ2-2; size: NA; V: TRBV7-8; DNA: TGTGCCAGCAGCCCAGGTGGGGGCGGTAAAACCGGGGAGCTGTTTTTT; CDR3: CASSPGGGGKTGELFF
D: NA; length: 13; J: TRBJ1-2; size: NA; V: TRBV29-1; DNA: TGCAGCGTTGTCCCACCGACGAACTATGGCTACACCTTC; CDR3: CSVVPPTNYGYTF
D: NA; length: 14; J: TRBJ2-7; size: NA; V: TRBV7-2; DNA: TGTGCCAGCAGCCTTCGGTCCAGCTCCTACGAGCAGTACTTC; CDR3: CASSLRSSSYEQYF